This TCR beta chain was recorded in a study of CD8+ T cells in alopecia areata. Separation by sorting yielded CD4+ and CD8+ T cells from PBMCs. CDR3 length: 15 residues. V was cut by 1 base and J by 4 bases, with 13 bases left in between. Germline V gene data show CDR1 as SGHVS and CDR2 as FNYEAQ. The sequencing template was cDNA reverse transcribed from extracted RNA. Here immunoSEQ multiplex PCR was the method, and the copy in TCRdb shows in-frame clones only, minus some. The profile shows some 180,000 clones, around three fifths of them singletons. Ten or more counts support this clone. This rearrangement joins TRBV7-6 to TRBJ1-2; D possibly corresponds to TRBD1 (6 bases). Sequenced sample: CD8+ T cells sorted from blood. This clonotype was obtained from a human donor in good health. The CDR3 reads CASSLDVDSLYGYTF. CDR3 sequence (DNA): TGTGCCAGCAGCTTAGACGTGGACAGCCTCTATGGCTACACCTTC.